This T cell receptor beta chain was profiled in a study of siplizumab effects on memory and regulatory T cells. Study findings and constraints: Researchers could map only a minor fraction of alloreactive clones to unstimulated subsets. Apparently key alloresponse contributors, naive T cells also seemed more diverse than memory cells.

Germline CDR1 MNHNS, CDR2 SASEGT. The CDR3 runs to 11 residues. V was trimmed by 11 bases and J by 2 bases, leaving 10 bases between them. As to this clone: The antigen remains unidentified.

Only in-frame clones appear in the TCRdb table, and some are missing; sequencing was by immunoSEQ multiplex PCR. The sample records 80,000 to 130,000 clones, more than 90% being singletons. The chain combines TRBV6-1 with TRBJ2-7, with D perhaps given as TRBD1 or TRBD2 (5 bases each). This TCR derives from a human donor in good health. Some clones in this sample may be carry-over from other donors' samples. Source material: CD4+ T cells sorted from blood. CDR3 in amino acids: CACWGTYEQYF. The CDR3 nucleotides read TGTGCCTGCTGGGGGACCTACGAGCAGTACTTC.